The 15 T cell receptor beta chains below all came from one sample that was sequenced in a study of blood T cell repertoires in COVID-19. Assay: immunoSEQ multiplex PCR; the TCRdb copy retains only in-frame clones and omits some. The data contain 300,000 to 450,000 clones, 85% of them seen just once; the ten biggest clones take up roughly 3.4%. The sequenced material came from peripheral blood. These receptors originate from a young woman with acute or convalescent COVID-19.

V usage is TRBV13 and J usage is TRBJ2-5; D may be TRBD2 (5 bases). V was clipped by 5 bases and J by 0 bases, with 13 bases between them. The CDR3 is 15 amino acids. The V gene's germline CDR1 is PRHDT and CDR2 FYEKMQ (reference sequence). The CDR3 is CASSPTGIDQETQYF. The CDR3 DNA reads as TGTGCCAGCAGCCCGACGGGGATCGACCAAGAGACCCAGTACTTC.

The chain recombines TRBV5-1 with TRBJ2-7; the D gene is possibly TRBD1 (6 bases). The V end was cut by 8 bases, the J end by 2 bases, with 17 bases between. The germline CDR1 and CDR2 sequences are SGHRS and YFSETQ. This CDR3 spans 14 amino acids. As DNA, the CDR3 is TGCGCCAGGCCCCCCACCAGACAGGCCTACGAGCAGTACTTC. Translating it yields CARPPTRQAYEQYF.

V gene TRBV24-1 combines with J gene TRBJ2-2, with D hard to call. Trimming left V 3 bases short and J 1 base short, with 8 bases between. The CDR3 covers 15 residues. Germline assignment: CDR1 KGHDR and CDR2 SFDVKD. The CDR3 DNA sequence: TGTGCCACCAGTGATGATACACGGAACACCGGGGAGCTGTTTTTT. Protein sequence: CATSDDTRNTGELFF.

This chain joins TRBV5-1 and TRBJ1-1; D remains ambiguous. V lost 2 bases and J lost 5, with 13 bases in between. The CDR3 spans 14 residues. CDR1 SGHRS and CDR2 YFSETQ come from the germline V gene. This CDR3 is CASSFGEGTTEAFF. The CDR3 coding sequence is TGCGCCAGCAGCTTTGGGGAGGGCACGACTGAAGCTTTCTTT. The variable domain in full, completed from reference TRBV5-1 and TRBJ1-1, reads KAGVTQTPRYLIKTRGQQVTLSCSPISGHRSVSWYQQTPGQGLQFLFEYFSETQRNKGNFPGRFSGRQFSNSRSEMNVSTLELGDSALYLCASSFGEGTTEAFFGQGTRLTVV.

The V and J genes are TRBV10-2 and TRBJ1-6, with D perhaps TRBD1 (6 bases). Trimming stripped 5 bases from V and 7 bases from J, with 9 bases between. The CDR3 runs 13 residues. Looked up from germline, CDR1 is WSHSY and CDR2 is SAAADI. CDR3 coding DNA: TGCGCCAGCAGTACAGGGTCAAATTCACCCCTCCACTTT. Its protein is CASSTGSNSPLHF.

V usage is TRBV7-9 and J usage is TRBJ1-1; D gene unclear. Looked up from germline, CDR1 is SEHNR and CDR2 is FQNEAQ (reference sequence). The V end lost 6 bases, the J end lost 9 bases, and 20 bases lay between the germline ends. The CDR3 length is 14 residues. CDR3 sequence: CASSEDGDRSKAFF. Written as DNA, the CDR3 is TGTGCCAGCAGTGAAGACGGGGATCGGAGCAAAGCTTTCTTT.

The chain carries TRBV7-6 and TRBJ2-5, with 12 bases lining up with TRBD2. The CDR3 sequence is 18 residues long. In germline, CDR1 is SGHVS, CDR2 FNYEAQ. After removal of 5 bases from V and 2 bases from J, the junction contained 12 bases not matched to a gene. The CDR3 DNA reads TGTGCCAGCAGCCCTGGGACTAGCGGGCGTGCCAGTCAAGAGACCCAGTACTTC. Amino acids: CASSPGTSGRASQETQYF. Drawing the rest from reference TRBV7-6 and TRBJ2-5, the complete variable domain is GAGVSQSPRYKVTKRGQDVALRCDPISGHVSLYWYRQALGQGPEFLTYFNYEAQQDKSGLPNDRFSAERPEGSISTLTIQRTEQRDSAMYRCASSPGTSGRASQETQYFGPGTRLLVL.

Written as DNA, the CDR3 is TGTGCCAGCAGCTTGTTACAGAGCCAAGATTTGGGCACTGAAGCTTTCTTT. Its translation: CASSLLQSQDLGTEAFF. The V gene is TRBV5-4, the J gene TRBJ1-1; D is unclear. There are 17 residues in the CDR3. Trimming removed 1 base at V and 4 bases at J, with 20 bases between. CDR1 and CDR2 (germline): SGHNT, YYREEE (reference sequence).

The sample holds one count of this clone. The CDR3 DNA reads as TGTGCCAGCAGCCAAACCCGAAAGACTAGCGGGGGGGCCAATGAGCAGTTCTTC. This encodes CASSQTRKTSGGANEQFF. The V gene is TRBV3-1 (or the pseudogene TRBV3-2), the J gene TRBJ2-1, with TRBD2 matching over 14 bases. CDR3 size: 18 residues. CDR1 is LGHDT and CDR2 is YNNKEL in the germline V gene (reference sequence). Trimming cost V 2 bases and J 6 bases; bases outside gene matches: 9.

The rearrangement uses TRBV7-9 and TRBJ1-1; TRBD1 aligns across 8 bases. Germline CDR1 reads SEHNR; CDR2 reads FQNEAQ (reference sequence). The CDR3 loop spans 17 amino acids. J gave up 0 bases and V 6 bases, and 12 bases lay outside the gene matches. The chain's CDR3 is CASSRTGFPALNTEAFF. The CDR3 DNA sequence: TGTGCCAGCAGTCGGACAGGGTTCCCGGCCCTGAACACTGAAGCTTTCTTT.

The chain employs TRBV28 and TRBJ2-3; 11 bases are shared with TRBD2. The CDR3 runs to 21 residues. Germline CDR1 and CDR2: MDHEN and SYDVKM. V lost 7 bases to trimming and J lost 3 bases; unmatched junction nucleotides: 24. The CDR3 coding sequence is TGTGCCAGCATACCAGCCAGGGGGGCCGCTAGCGGGAGGAAGGGAACAGATACGCAGTATTTT. Encoded protein: CASIPARGAASGRKGTDTQYF.

This chain joins TRBV30 and TRBJ2-2, with TRBD2 matching over 7 bases. J lost 1 base, V lost 7 bases, and 6 bases had no gene match. Germline values: CDR1 GTSNPN, CDR2 SVGIG (reference sequence). This CDR3 comprises 14 residues. The CDR3 sequence is CASKGGMNTGELFF. CDR3 DNA: TGTGCCTCCAAGGGAGGGATGAACACCGGGGAGCTGTTTTTT.

The chain employs TRBV15 and TRBJ1-2; D is undetermined. CDR3 length: 12 residues. V was pared by 5 bases and J by 8 bases, with 12 bases between. CDR1 and CDR2 from the germline V gene are LNHNV and YYDKDF (reference sequence). This CDR3 is CATSPGPQGYTF. The CDR3 bases are TGTGCCACCAGCCCAGGCCCTCAAGGCTACACCTTC.

The chain carries TRBV18 and TRBJ2-5; TRBD2 matches at 7 bases. V trimming: 6 bases; J trimming: 4 bases; junction bases outside the gene matches: 8. The CDR3 consists of 14 residues. Germline V gene lookup returns CDR1 KGHSH and CDR2 LQKENI. DNA for the CDR3: TGTGCCAGCTCCCTAAGCCCGGGAGGAGAGACCCAGTACTTC. This gives the protein CASSLSPGGETQYF. Filled out from reference TRBV18 and TRBJ2-5, the complete variable domain reads NAGVMQNPRHLVRRRGQEARLRCSPMKGHSHVYWYRQLPEEGLKFMVYLQKENIIDESGMPKERFSAEFPKEGPSILRIQQVVRGDSAAYFCASSLSPGGETQYFGPGTRLLVL.

The chain employs TRBV19 and TRBJ2-1; D is possibly TRBD1 (6 bases). The CDR3 length is 13 residues. The V gene's germline CDR1 is LNHDA and CDR2 SQIVND (reference sequence). Deletions cut 3 bases from V and 7 bases from J, with 10 bases between. As DNA, the CDR3 is TGTGCCAGTAGTATTATTAGGGGGAATGAGCAGTTCTTC. Its protein is CASSIIRGNEQFF. The full variable domain, with the rest looked up from reference TRBV19 and TRBJ2-1, is DGGITQSPKYLFRKEGQNVTLSCEQNLNHDAMYWYRQDPGQGLRLIYYSQIVNDFQKGDIAEGYSVSREKKESFPLTVTSAQKNPTAFYLCASSIIRGNEQFFGPGTRLTVL.